Described below is a single TCR beta chain sequence and its context. Its matching antigen is unknown. This table comes from immunoSEQ multiplex PCR, and its TCRdb copy is limited to in-frame clones, with some not included. The sample includes roughly 100,000 clones, about 88% of them seen just once. The data originate from a study of T cell responses to AZD1222 COVID-19 vaccine. Study-wide results and caveats: Nearly half of the spike-specific TCRs reportedly recognize variant regions that carry no mutations. There were repertoire samples only from the period after the peak T cell response.

Germline V gives CDR1 SNHLY, CDR2 FYNNEI. The CDR3 consists of 14 residues. Trimming shortened V by 8 bases and J by 2 bases, and 15 bases separated the two germline ends. Material: peripheral blood, obtained on day 0 of AZD1222 vaccination. The sequence was collected from an adult in good health. V and J are TRBV2 and TRBJ1-2; D not certain. Here the CDR3 reads CASVVGSRNYGYTF. CDR3 sequence (DNA): TGTGCCAGCGTAGTAGGGTCAAGAAACTATGGCTACACCTTC.